The 13 T cell receptor beta chains listed next were all sequenced from one sample in a study of cytomegalovirus exposure and HLA in healthy donors. PCR primers comprised 60 Vbeta and 13 Jbeta primers. Profiled with immunoSEQ multiplex PCR; TCRdb holds only in-frame clones, not every one. Here the sample spans some 130,000 clones, more than 75% being singletons. The sequencing sample was made of PBMCs. The receptors here all came from a woman between 50 and 59 years old in good health and CMV-seropositive.

V is TRBV5-1 and J is TRBJ2-3; D is uncertain. This CDR3 is built from 13 residues. V was cut by 0 bases and J by 5 bases, with 7 bases left in between. Germline values: CDR1 SGHRS, CDR2 YFSETQ. The CDR3 bases are TGCGCCAGCAGCTTGGGGTCGGGAGATACGCAGTATTTT. The encoded protein is CASSLGSGDTQYF. Based on the CDR3 plus reference TRBV5-1 and TRBJ2-3, the full variable domain is KAGVTQTPRYLIKTRGQQVTLSCSPISGHRSVSWYQQTPGQGLQFLFEYFSETQRNKGNFPGRFSGRQFSNSRSEMNVSTLELGDSALYLCASSLGSGDTQYFGPGTRLTVL.

The chain recombines TRBV7-6 with TRBJ2-7; D is unresolved. Trimming stripped 3 bases from V and 3 bases from J, with 9 bases between. CDR1 SGHVS and CDR2 FNYEAQ come from the germline V gene. The CDR3 is made up of 13 amino acids. DNA for the CDR3: TGTGCCAGCAGCTTCCAGGCCGGCTACGAGCAGTACTTC. Its protein is CASSFQAGYEQYF.

The chain uses TRBV7-3 and TRBJ2-6; no firm D call. Trimming shortened V by 5 bases and J by 0 bases, and 8 bases separated the two germline ends. This CDR3 has 15 residues. Germline V lookup: CDR1 SGHTA, CDR2 FQGTGA. The CDR3 coding sequence is TGTGCCAGCAGCCCCCGGGTCTCTGGGGCCAACGTCCTGACTTTC. It translates to CASSPRVSGANVLTF.

The V and J genes are TRBV5-6 and TRBJ2-3, with D possibly being TRBD2 (5 bases). V lost 4 bases, J lost 5 bases, and 23 bases lay in between. Germline-derived CDR1 and CDR2 are SGHDT and YYEEEE. The CDR3 is 17 amino acids. For the CDR3, the DNA is TGTGCCAGCAGCCCAACTACTACACCGGGAACACGAGATACGCAGTATTTT. Translation gives CASSPTTTPGTRDTQYF.

This sequence joins TRBV19 and TRBJ1-5; possibly TRBD1 for D (6 bases). This CDR3 contains 15 residues. V lost 7 bases to trimming and J lost 7 bases, with 20 bases between them. Germline V gene sequence: CDR1 LNHDA, CDR2 SQIVND (reference sequence). The chain's CDR3 is CASTLGDRHYQPQHF. The DNA of the CDR3 is TGTGCCAGTACTCTAGGAGACAGGCACTACCAGCCCCAGCATTTT.

This clone was picked up a small number of times. The chain recombines TRBV5-5 with TRBJ1-4, with D perhaps matching TRBD1 (5 bases). The CDR3 is 19 residues long. The ends were cut back, 4 bases at V and 0 bases at J, with 22 bases in the middle. CDR1 is SGHKS and CDR2 is YYEKEE in the germline V gene (reference sequence). As DNA, the CDR3 is TGTGCCAGCAGCCTTGAGGACACCCTAGTTGGTGCAACTAATGAAAAACTGTTTTTT. This codes for CASSLEDTLVGATNEKLFF.

The chain employs TRBV27 and TRBJ2-1, with TRBD2 matching 11 bases. V lost 2 bases and J lost 5; bases outside the gene matches: 2. CDR3 size: 15 residues. Germline values: CDR1 MNHEY, CDR2 SMNVEV (reference sequence). The CDR3 reads CASSLMGLADNEQFF. CDR3 DNA: TGTGCCAGCAGTTTAATGGGACTAGCGGACAATGAGCAGTTCTTC.

This chain uses TRBV4-3 with TRBJ1-3; no firm D call. This CDR3 has 16 amino acids. Germline CDR1 and CDR2: LGHNA and YSLEER. V was shortened by 1 base and J by 3 bases, with 13 bases between the two germline ends. CDR3 sequence reads: CASSQGLLPGGNTIYF. Here the CDR3 DNA reads TGCGCCAGCAGCCAAGGTTTGCTTCCCGGTGGAAACACCATATATTTT.

V and J are TRBV13 and TRBJ1-2, with D hard to call. The CDR3 totals 13 residues. V dropped 5 bases and J dropped 2 bases, with 9 bases sitting between them. The V gene's germline CDR1 is PRHDT and CDR2 FYEKMQ (reference sequence). CDR3 in amino acids: CASSPRLNYGYTF. As DNA, the CDR3 is TGTGCCAGCAGCCCCCGGTTGAACTATGGCTACACCTTC.

V usage is TRBV11-2 and J usage is TRBJ2-5, with TRBD2 identical over 12 bases. This CDR3 has 14 residues. After removal of 2 bases from V and 5 bases from J, the junction contained 0 bases not matched to a gene. CDR1 and CDR2 (germline): SGHAT, FQNNGV. The CDR3 region is CASSLTSGRETQYF. The CDR3 region has the DNA TGTGCCAGCAGCTTAACTAGCGGGAGGGAGACCCAGTACTTC.

The J gene is TRBJ1-1, the V gene TRBV19; D is possibly TRBD1 (6 bases). The germline CDR1 and CDR2 sequences are LNHDA and SQIVND (reference sequence). Trimming took 5 bases from V and 4 from J, leaving 14 bases between them. This CDR3 spans 14 amino acids. In nucleotides, the CDR3 is TGTGCCAGTAGTCAACAGGGCCTAGGCACTGAAGCTTTCTTT. The encoded protein is CASSQQGLGTEAFF.

In its sample, this clone was seen a few times. The chain joins TRBV7-6 to TRBJ2-5; no clear D gene. Germline CDR1 reads SGHVS; CDR2 reads FNYEAQ. Trimming removed 8 bases from V and 2 bases from J, with 15 bases in between. CDR3 length: 14 amino acids. The CDR3 spells CASGAVADQETQYF. CDR3 in DNA: TGTGCCAGCGGAGCCGTGGCAGATCAAGAGACCCAGTACTTC.

As DNA, the CDR3 is TGTGCCAGCAGTGTATGGACAGCCTATAGCAATCAGCCCCAGCATTTT. Protein product: CASSVWTAYSNQPQHF. V gene TRBV6-1 combines with J gene TRBJ1-5; a weak D match, TRBD1 (6 bases). The CDR3 consists of 16 residues. The germline V gene has CDR1 MNHNS and CDR2 SASEGT. Trimming stripped 4 bases from V and 0 bases from J, with 13 bases between.